This T cell receptor (beta chain) was identified in a study of breast tumors, draining lymph nodes, adjacent tissues. TCRdb re-derived calls from the multiplex PCR reads in MiXCR, one entry per CDR3 protein. The repertoire includes about 120,000 distinct CDR3 sequences, 20% of them detected once, and under 4.5% sits in the top ten. In this sample, this clonotype turned up many times. Breast cancer patients provided tissue from their axillary draining lymph nodes. The sample comprised axillary lymph node tissue. The receptor's source is a female donor with breast cancer. Some clones in this sample may be carry-over from other donors' samples.

In nucleotides, the CDR3 is TGTGCCAGCAGCCGATATGGATCACCCCTCCACTTT. This translates into CASSRYGSPLHF. This chain uses TRBV28 with TRBJ1-6; unclear D gene. CDR3 size: 12 residues. The germline CDR1 and CDR2 sequences are MDHEN and SYDVKM. With 6 bases removed from V and 10 bases from J, the gap between germline ends came to 10 bases.